The rows below give T cell receptor beta chains drawn from one sample of a study of shared clonotypes between healthy human individuals. Clones were sequenced by immunoSEQ multiplex PCR, and TCRdb holds only the in-frame ones, with some missing. The data show hundreds of thousands of clones, with around 67% seen just once and around 1.6% held by the top ten. Specimen: memory CD4+ T cells sorted from blood. Receptor source: a woman aged 30 to 39 in good health. CDR3s include the opening cysteine and the closing phenylalanine or tryptophan. A D gene is named only where the DNA matches it firmly. Expanded clones are given a class, and other clones once, few, many or no size at all.

size,V,D,J,CDR3,DNA
-,TRBV6-5,-,TRBJ2-1,CASSFRHEQFF,TGTGCCAGCAGTTTTCGCCATGAGCAGTTCTTC
-,TRBV5-1,-,TRBJ2-3,CASSLRDFFTDTQYF,TGCGCCAGCAGCTTGAGGGACTTTTTCACAGATACGCAGTATTTT
-,TRBV28,-,TRBJ2-2,CASSAGSVGELFF,TGTGCCAGCAGTGCAGGGTCGGTGGGGGAGCTGTTTTTT
-,TRBV2,-,TRBJ2-7,CASSLQLVPSYEQYF,TGTGCCAGCAGTCTGCAACTAGTGCCCTCCTACGAGCAGTACTTC
-,TRBV11-2,-,TRBJ2-3,CASSRLGRTDTQYF,TGTGCCAGCAGCCGACTAGGCCGCACAGATACGCAGTATTTT
-,TRBV7-9,-,TRBJ1-1,CASSLRGSEAFF,TGTGCCAGCAGCTTAAGGGGTTCTGAAGCTTTCTTT
many,TRBV7-3,TRBD2,TRBJ2-1,CASSCAGVAGVYNEQFF,TGTGCCAGCAGCTGTGCCGGGGTAGCGGGAGTATACAATGAGCAGTTCTTC
-,TRBV5-1,TRBD2,TRBJ2-7,CASSLVTSGTTQAYEQYF,TGCGCCAGCAGCTTGGTAACTAGCGGGACAACTCAAGCCTACGAGCAGTACTTC
-,TRBV18,-,TRBJ1-5,CASSPRGDPNQPQHF,TGTGCCAGCTCACCACGCGGGGATCCCAATCAGCCCCAGCATTTT
-,TRBV5-3,-,TRBJ2-7,CATPWRQNPYEQYF,TGTGCCACCCCCTGGCGGCAGAATCCCTACGAGCAGTACTTC
-,TRBV27,-,TRBJ2-7,CASSQRPGQGLVLYEQYF,TGTGCCAGCAGTCAACGACCCGGGCAGGGGTTAGTACTCTACGAGCAGTACTTC
-,TRBV9,-,TRBJ2-7,CASSPRPVGYEQYF,TGTGCCAGCAGCCCCAGACCGGTGGGGTACGAGCAGTACTTC
few,TRBV11-2,TRBD2,TRBJ2-2,CASSQGLANTGELFF,TGTGCCAGCAGCCAGGGACTAGCGAACACCGGGGAGCTGTTTTTT
-,TRBV18,TRBD1,TRBJ1-3,CASSPQGATGNTIYF,TGTGCCAGCTCACCTCAGGGGGCGACTGGAAACACCATATATTTT
-,TRBV5-1,-,TRBJ1-3,CASSLIPPEPSSGNTIYF,TGCGCCAGCAGCTTGATACCCCCGGAACCTAGCTCTGGAAACACCATATATTTT
-,TRBV5-1,-,TRBJ1-3,CASSLSIPRGGNTIYF,TGCGCCAGCAGCTTGTCCATCCCGCGCGGTGGAAACACCATATATTTT
-,TRBV27,-,TRBJ1-2,CASSPRGDHGYTF,TGTGCCAGCAGTCCCCGGGGGGATCATGGCTACACCTTC
-,TRBV5-1,-,TRBJ1-3,CASADARSGNTIYF,TGCGCCAGCGCGGACGCAAGGTCTGGAAACACCATATATTTT
-,TRBV19,-,TRBJ1-2,CASTRWDLPGGYTF,TGTGCCAGTACCCGATGGGACCTACCTGGGGGCTACACCTTC
-,TRBV7-2,-,TRBJ2-3,CASSSKAGLGDTQYF,TGTGCCAGCAGCTCAAAGGCGGGGCTGGGGGATACGCAGTATTTT
-,TRBV11-2,-,TRBJ2-5,CASGYQETQYF,TGTGCCAGCGGGTACCAAGAGACCCAGTACTTC
few,TRBV11-1,-,TRBJ2-5,CASSQEETQYF,TGTGCCAGCAGCCAAGAAGAGACCCAGTACTTC
-,TRBV5-4,-,TRBJ2-1,CASSSRTEQFF,TGTGCCAGCAGCTCCCGGACGGAGCAGTTCTTC
-,TRBV5-4,-,TRBJ2-3,CASSEGGADTQYF,TGTGCCAGCAGCGAGGGGGGGGCAGATACGCAGTATTTT
-,TRBV27,-,TRBJ2-7,CASSLAGAYEQYF,TGTGCCAGCAGTTTAGCCGGAGCCTACGAGCAGTACTTC
-,TRBV2,-,TRBJ2-1,CASLAESYNEQFF,TGTGCCAGCTTAGCGGAGTCCTACAATGAGCAGTTCTTC
-,TRBV6-1,-,TRBJ1-2,CASSDFPSGSNYGYTF,TGTGCCAGCAGTGATTTTCCGTCCGGGAGTAACTATGGCTACACCTTC
-,TRBV19,-,TRBJ2-7,CASSARQTGYEQYF,TGTGCCAGTAGTGCCCGACAGACGGGCTACGAGCAGTACTTC
-,TRBV29-1,-,TRBJ1-2,CSVGGHYGYTF,TGCAGCGTTGGGGGACATTATGGCTACACCTTC
-,TRBV7-8,TRBD1,TRBJ2-7,CASSGKTGRTYEQYF,TGTGCCAGCAGCGGAAAGACAGGGCGCACCTACGAGCAGTACTTC
many,TRBV5-1,TRBD1,TRBJ1-1,CASSGTGPQNTEAFF,TGCGCCAGCAGCGGGACAGGGCCCCAGAACACTGAAGCTTTCTTT
-,TRBV4-1,-,TRBJ1-1,CASSQDRDPRAFF,TGCGCCAGCAGCCAAGATAGGGACCCGAGGGCTTTCTTT
-,TRBV9,TRBD2,TRBJ2-7,CASSLPTSGSREQYF,TGTGCCAGCAGCCTACCGACTAGCGGTTCGAGAGAGCAGTACTTC
-,TRBV6-1,-,TRBJ2-7,CASSVGHPSYEQYF,TGTGCCAGCAGTGTCGGACACCCCTCCTACGAGCAGTACTTC
many,TRBV9,TRBD1,TRBJ1-2,CASSVDRVASGYTF,TGTGCCAGCAGCGTGGACAGGGTGGCGTCCGGCTACACCTTC
-,TRBV6-5,TRBD1,TRBJ2-7,CASRGAGTGDEEQYF,TGTGCCAGCAGAGGTGCCGGGACAGGGGACGAGGAGCAGTACTTC
-,TRBV11-3,-,TRBJ2-1,CASSFGSFFNEQFF,TGTGCCAGCAGCTTTGGTTCCTTTTTCAATGAGCAGTTCTTC
-,TRBV6-1,-,TRBJ1-4,CASGRLANEKLFF,TGTGCCAGCGGACGTTTAGCTAATGAAAAACTGTTTTTT
-,TRBV12-1,-,TRBJ2-7,CASRKGQGSKAEEQYF,TGTGCCAGCAGGAAAGGACAGGGGAGCAAGGCGGAAGAGCAGTACTTC
-,TRBV2,-,TRBJ2-1,CASRQDGGRDEQFF,TGTGCCAGCAGGCAGGACGGGGGACGGGATGAGCAGTTCTTC